This T cell receptor beta chain was captured by sequencing in a study of blood T cell repertoires in COVID-19. Study-wide background: The United States, Italy and Spain supplied acute and convalescent COVID-19 samples. In each case, the material was cDNA or gDNA derived from T cells, B-cell-depleted T cells, or PBMCs.

In the authors' workflow: Counts of nucleated cells, estimated from reference gene primer amplification, were obtained. TCRdb's copy holds only in-frame clones and misses some; the assay was immunoSEQ multiplex PCR. The DNA was the basis for D and trimming; V, J and clone size are from that table. The table shows 340,000 or so clones, with about nine tenths occurring only once. The CDR3 sequence is 14 residues long. Germline V CDR1 and CDR2: KGHDR, SFDVKD. With 2 bases removed from V and 4 bases from J, the gap between germline ends came to 5 bases. V usage is TRBV24-1 and J usage is TRBJ1-6; D gene unclear. The sequence came from a man aged 50 to 59 with active or convalescent COVID-19. What was sequenced was peripheral blood. CDR3 in DNA: TGTGCCACCAGTGATTCACAGTATAATTCACCCCTCCACTTT. It specifies CATSDSQYNSPLHF.